This T cell receptor (beta chain) was identified during a study of identical twins. Points from the study as a whole: Fewer insertions marked abundant cord blood beta clonotypes; young adult naive trended weakly, memory not at all.

The CDR3 runs 17 residues. From germline, CDR1 is MNHEY and CDR2 SMNVEV (reference sequence). Trimming took 4 bases from V and 6 from J, leaving 19 bases between them. Template switching introduced a universal primer site, and the cDNA bore unique molecular identifiers. Each CDR3 protein gets one entry after TCRdb re-called the 5' RACE reads with MiXCR. The data contain 1.5 million or so distinct CDR3 sequences, more than 30% of them singletons. Worth noting for this clonotype: The antigen remains unidentified.

Healthy Caucasian individuals made up all the donors. This TCR derives from a newborn girl in good health. The material sequenced was cord blood. V and J are TRBV27 and TRBJ1-6, with D possibly being TRBD1 (6 bases). Here the CDR3 reads CASSSPIQGGLNSPLHF. In nucleotides, the CDR3 is TGTGCCAGCAGTTCTCCGATACAGGGTGGCCTTAATTCACCCCTCCACTTT.